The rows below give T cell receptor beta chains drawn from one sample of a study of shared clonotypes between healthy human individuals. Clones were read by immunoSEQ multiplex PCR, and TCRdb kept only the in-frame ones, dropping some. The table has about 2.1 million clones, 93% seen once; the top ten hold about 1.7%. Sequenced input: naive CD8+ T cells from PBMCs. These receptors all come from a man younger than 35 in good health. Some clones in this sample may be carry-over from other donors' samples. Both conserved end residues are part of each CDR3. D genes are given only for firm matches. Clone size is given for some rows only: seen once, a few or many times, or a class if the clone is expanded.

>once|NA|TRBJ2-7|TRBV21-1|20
CASSKTGRSIYSDTPYEQYF
TGTGCCAGCAGCAAAACGGGACGGAGCATATATTCGGATACCCCCTACGAGCAGTACTTC
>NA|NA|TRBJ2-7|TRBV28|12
CASRSGNYEQYF
TGTGCCAGCAGGTCGGGGAACTACGAGCAGTACTTC
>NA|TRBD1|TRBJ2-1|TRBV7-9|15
CASSSGQGAKDEQFF
TGTGCCAGCAGTTCAGGACAGGGGGCTAAGGATGAGCAGTTCTTC
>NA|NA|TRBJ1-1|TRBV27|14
CASSLSMGWTEAFF
TGTGCCAGCAGTTTATCGATGGGGTGGACTGAAGCTTTCTTT
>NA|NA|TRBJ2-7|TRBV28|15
CASILNVRGTYEQYF
TGTGCCAGCATCCTAAACGTTAGAGGGACCTACGAGCAGTACTTC
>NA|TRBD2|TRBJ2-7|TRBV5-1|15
CASSPTSGGSYEQYF
TGCGCCAGCAGCCCGACTAGCGGGGGCTCCTACGAGCAGTACTTC
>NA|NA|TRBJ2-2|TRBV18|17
CASSPAPGKRAAGELFF
TGTGCCAGCTCACCGGCCCCAGGGAAGCGTGCGGCCGGGGAGCTGTTTTTT
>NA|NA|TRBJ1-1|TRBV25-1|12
CASSGWTKMAFF
TGTGCCAGCAGTGGCTGGACCAAAATGGCTTTCTTT
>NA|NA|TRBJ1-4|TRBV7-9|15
CASSLSMGWGEKLFF
TGTGCCAGCAGCTTAAGTATGGGATGGGGTGAAAAACTGTTTTTT
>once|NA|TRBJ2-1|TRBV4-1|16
CASSQDGRSSYNEQFF
TGCGCCAGCAGCCAAGATGGGCGGAGCTCCTACAATGAGCAGTTCTTC
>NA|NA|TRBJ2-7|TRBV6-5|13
CASSYSELVEQYF
TGTGCCAGCAGTTACTCGGAACTGGTCGAGCAGTACTTC
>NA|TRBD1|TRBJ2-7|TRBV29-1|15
CSAVLLKTGGYEQYF
TGCAGCGCAGTCCTTTTAAAGACAGGGGGCTACGAGCAGTACTTC
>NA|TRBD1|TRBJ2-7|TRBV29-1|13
CSVYGAGGSEQYF
TGCAGCGTTTATGGGGCAGGGGGCAGTGAGCAGTACTTC
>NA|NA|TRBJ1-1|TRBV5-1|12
CASASGPDEAFF
TGCGCCAGTGCATCAGGGCCGGATGAAGCTTTCTTT
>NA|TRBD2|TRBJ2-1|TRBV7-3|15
CASSLVPSGINEQFF
TGTGCCAGCAGCTTAGTACCTAGCGGGATCAATGAGCAGTTCTTC
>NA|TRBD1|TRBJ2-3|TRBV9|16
CASSVGPGGISDTQYF
TGTGCCAGCAGCGTAGGTCCAGGGGGAATCTCAGATACGCAGTATTTT
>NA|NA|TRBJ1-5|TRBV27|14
CASSLLWGRQPQHF
TGTGCCAGCAGTCTTTTGTGGGGGAGACAGCCCCAGCATTTT
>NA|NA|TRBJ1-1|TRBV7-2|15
CASRLTPEGYTEAFF
TGTGCCAGCAGACTAACGCCAGAGGGGTACACTGAAGCTTTCTTT
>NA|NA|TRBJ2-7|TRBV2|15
CASSETSGVSYEQYF
TGTGCCAGCAGTGAAACATCAGGGGTATCCTACGAGCAGTACTTC
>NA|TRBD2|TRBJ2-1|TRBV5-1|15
CASSSGLAGYNEQFF
TGCGCCAGCAGCTCGGGACTAGCGGGATACAATGAGCAGTTCTTC
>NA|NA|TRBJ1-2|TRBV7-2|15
CASRTNGAGSDGYTF
TGTGCCAGCAGAACCAATGGGGCAGGGTCCGATGGCTACACCTTC
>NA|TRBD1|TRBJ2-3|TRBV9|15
CASSLGQGETDTQYF
TGTGCCAGCAGCTTGGGACAGGGGGAGACAGATACGCAGTATTTT
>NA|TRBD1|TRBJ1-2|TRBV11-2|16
CASSPRDRGTDYGYTF
TGTGCCAGCAGCCCCCGGGACAGGGGCACCGACTATGGCTACACCTTC
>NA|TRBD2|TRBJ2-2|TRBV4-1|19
CASSQDRLAGAPGGGELFF
TGCGCCAGCAGCCAAGACCGACTAGCGGGAGCCCCAGGAGGCGGGGAGCTGTTTTTT
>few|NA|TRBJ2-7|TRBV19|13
CASSMALSYEQYF
TGTGCCAGTAGTATGGCCTTATCCTACGAGCAGTACTTC
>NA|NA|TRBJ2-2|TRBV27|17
CASSLSLARYNTGELFF
TGTGCCAGCAGTTTATCGCTAGCCCGATACAACACCGGGGAGCTGTTTTTT
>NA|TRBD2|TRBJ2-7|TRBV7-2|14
CASSSLAGFDEQYF
TGTGCCAGCAGCTCCTTAGCGGGATTCGACGAGCAGTACTTC
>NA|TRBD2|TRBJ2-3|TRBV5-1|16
CASSPLAREGADTQYF
TGCGCCAGCAGCCCACTAGCACGGGAGGGTGCAGATACGCAGTATTTT
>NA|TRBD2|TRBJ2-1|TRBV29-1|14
CSVVRGRAYNEQFF
TGCAGCGTTGTCCGCGGGAGGGCCTACAATGAGCAGTTCTTC
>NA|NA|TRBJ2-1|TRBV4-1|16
CASSQDKRTSYNEQFF
TGCGCCAGCAGCCAAGATAAGCGGACCTCCTACAATGAGCAGTTCTTC
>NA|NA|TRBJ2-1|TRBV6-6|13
CASSYRQTNEQFF
TGTGCCAGCAGTTACAGACAGACCAATGAGCAGTTCTTC
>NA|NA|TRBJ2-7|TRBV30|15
CAWSVGAGTFYEQYF
TGTGCCTGGAGTGTGGGGGCAGGGACCTTCTACGAGCAGTACTTC
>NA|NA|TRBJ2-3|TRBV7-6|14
CASSSTGFTDTQYF
TGTGCCAGCAGCTCTACAGGGTTCACAGATACGCAGTATTTT
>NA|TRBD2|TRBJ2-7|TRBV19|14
CASSITRGAYEQYF
TGTGCCAGTAGTATAACGCGGGGGGCCTACGAGCAGTACTTC
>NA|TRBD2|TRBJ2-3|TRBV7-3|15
CASSPIAGSTDTQYF
TGTGCCAGCAGCCCTATAGCGGGGAGCACAGATACGCAGTATTTT
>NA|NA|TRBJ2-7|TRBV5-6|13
CASSPWGSPEQYF
TGTGCCAGCAGCCCTTGGGGCAGCCCAGAGCAGTACTTC
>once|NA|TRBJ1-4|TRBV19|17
CASSTGDLIRTNEKLFF
TGTGCCAGTAGTACGGGGGACCTCATTAGGACTAATGAAAAACTGTTTTTT
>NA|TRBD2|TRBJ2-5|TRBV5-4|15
CASSLELAARETQYF
TGTGCCAGCAGCTTGGAGCTAGCGGCCAGGGAGACCCAGTACTTC
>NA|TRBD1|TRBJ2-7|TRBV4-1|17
CASSQTLPGTGVFEQYF
TGCGCCAGCAGCCAGACCCTACCCGGGACAGGGGTTTTCGAGCAGTACTTC
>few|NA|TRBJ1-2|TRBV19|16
CASQPGRTDVFGGYTF
TGTGCCAGCCAACCGGGACGGACGGACGTCTTCGGGGGCTACACCTTC
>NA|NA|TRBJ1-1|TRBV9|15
CASSENRQGGTEAFF
TGTGCCAGCAGCGAGAACAGGCAAGGCGGTACTGAAGCTTTCTTT
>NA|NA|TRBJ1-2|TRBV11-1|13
CASSPVNNYGYTF
TGTGCCAGCAGCCCGGTTAATAACTATGGCTACACCTTC